This entry concerns a single T cell receptor (beta chain). The antigen remains unidentified. Vbeta (60) and Jbeta (13) primers were used in the PCR. The method was immunoSEQ multiplex PCR; TCRdb's version includes in-frame clones alone and lacks a portion of them. The sample records around 40,000 clones, over 60% being singletons. These data are taken from a study of cytomegalovirus exposure and HLA in healthy donors. Study-level findings and limits: As a later analysis revealed, most CMV-associated TCR beta chains appeared HLA-restricted. Sequencing likely caused a cluster of highly shared sequence variants. What TCR beta sequences reportedly achieved was accurate prediction of HLA-A and HLA-B alleles in most subjects. Analyses of presence/absence relied on an assumption of roughly uniform sequencing depth across donors.

Sequencing was done on a sample of PBMCs. The sequence was collected from a woman in her twenties or thirties in good health and CMV-seronegative.

The CDR3 here is CASSLGVGGIYGYTF. DNA for the CDR3: TGTGCCAGCAGTTTAGGGGTTGGGGGGATCTATGGCTACACCTTC. The chain carries TRBV28 and TRBJ1-2; D might be TRBD1 (5 bases). Trimming stripped 2 bases from V and 4 bases from J, with 14 bases between. Germline CDR1 MDHEN, CDR2 SYDVKM. There are 15 residues in the CDR3.